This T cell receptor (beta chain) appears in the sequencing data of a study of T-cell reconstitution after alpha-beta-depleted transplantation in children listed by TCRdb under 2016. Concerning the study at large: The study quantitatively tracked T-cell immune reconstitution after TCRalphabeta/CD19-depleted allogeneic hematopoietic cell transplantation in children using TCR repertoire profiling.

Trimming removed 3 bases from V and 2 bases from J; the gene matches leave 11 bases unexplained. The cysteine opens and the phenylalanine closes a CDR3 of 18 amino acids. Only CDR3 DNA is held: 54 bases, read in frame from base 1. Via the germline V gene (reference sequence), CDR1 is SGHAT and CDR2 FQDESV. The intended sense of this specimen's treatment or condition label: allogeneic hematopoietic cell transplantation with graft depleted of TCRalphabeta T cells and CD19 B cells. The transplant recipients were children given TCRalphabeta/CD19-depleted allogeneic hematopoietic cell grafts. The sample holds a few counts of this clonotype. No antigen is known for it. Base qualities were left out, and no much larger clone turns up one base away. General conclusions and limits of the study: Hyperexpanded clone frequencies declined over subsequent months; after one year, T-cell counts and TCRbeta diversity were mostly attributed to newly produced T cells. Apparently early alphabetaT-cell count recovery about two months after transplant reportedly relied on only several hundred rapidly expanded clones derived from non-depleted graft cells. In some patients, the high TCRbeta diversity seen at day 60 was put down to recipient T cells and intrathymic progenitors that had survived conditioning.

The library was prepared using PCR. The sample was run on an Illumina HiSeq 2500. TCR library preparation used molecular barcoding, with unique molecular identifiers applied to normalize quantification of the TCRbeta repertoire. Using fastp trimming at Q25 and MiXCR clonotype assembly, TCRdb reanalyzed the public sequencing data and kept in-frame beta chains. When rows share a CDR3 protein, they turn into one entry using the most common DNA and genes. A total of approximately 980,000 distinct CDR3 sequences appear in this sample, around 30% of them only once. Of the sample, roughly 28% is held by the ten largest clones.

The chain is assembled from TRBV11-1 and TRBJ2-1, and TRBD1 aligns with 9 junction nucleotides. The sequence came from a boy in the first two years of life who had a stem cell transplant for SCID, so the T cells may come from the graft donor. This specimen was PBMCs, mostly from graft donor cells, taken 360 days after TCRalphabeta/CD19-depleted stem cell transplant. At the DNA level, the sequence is TGTGCCAGCAGCTTTTGGCGGTCGGACAGGGGAGCCTACAATGAGCAGTTCTTC. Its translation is CASSFWRSDRGAYNEQFF.